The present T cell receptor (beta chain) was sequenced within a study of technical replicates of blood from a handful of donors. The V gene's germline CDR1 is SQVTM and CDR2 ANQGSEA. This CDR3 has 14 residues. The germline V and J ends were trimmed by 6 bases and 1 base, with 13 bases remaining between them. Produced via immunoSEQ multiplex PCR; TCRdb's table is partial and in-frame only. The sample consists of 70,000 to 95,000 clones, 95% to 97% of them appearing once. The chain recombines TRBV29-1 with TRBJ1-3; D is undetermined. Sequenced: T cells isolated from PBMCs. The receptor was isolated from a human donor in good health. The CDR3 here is CSVDLSGSGNTIYF. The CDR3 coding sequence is TGCAGCGTCGATCTCAGCGGATCTGGAAACACCATATATTTT.